This is a list of T cell receptor beta chains from one sample in a study of identical twins. TCRdb redid the calling of the 5' RACE reads with MiXCR, one entry per CDR3 protein. The sample carries about 520,000 distinct CDR3 sequences, roughly a fifth recorded once. This same sample was also taken into another study, of T cells expressing NK-cell markers.

The specimen was CD4+ T cells sorted from blood. These receptors came from a woman under 30 in good health. Each CDR3 is given with its conserved first and last residue. The order of the fields is D gene, clone size, J gene, V gene, CDR3 DNA, CDR3 protein. The D gene is left open where the match is weak. Size values are once, few and many counts, or a class for expanded clones, and some rows have none.

TRBD2 | few | TRBJ2-1 | TRBV7-9 | TGTGCCAGCAACCCGGGACTAGAACTGTTCGGTGAGCAGTTCTTC | CASNPGLELFGEQFF
TRBD2 | NA | TRBJ2-3 | TRBV20-1 | TGCAGTGCTCCTAGCGGGAGTGATACGCAGTATTTT | CSAPSGSDTQYF
TRBD1 | NA | TRBJ1-1 | TRBV20-1 | TGCAGTGCAGCAACAGGGGCGCCCACTGAAGCTTTCTTT | CSAATGAPTEAFF
NA | few | TRBJ1-2 | TRBV10-3 | TGTGCCATCAGTGACGGGGAAATGAAGAATGGCTACACCTTC | CAISDGEMKNGYTF
NA | NA | TRBJ2-3 | TRBV5-6 | TGTGCCAGCAGCTTGGCCAACGGGCGGCAGTATTTT | CASSLANGRQYF
TRBD1 | NA | TRBJ2-7 | TRBV18 | TGTGCCAGCTCACCGGGACAGTCGTATTACGAGCAGTACTTC | CASSPGQSYYEQYF
NA | NA | TRBJ2-3 | TRBV4-3 | TGCGCCAGCAGCCACGGTGCTAGAGATACGCAGTATTTT | CASSHGARDTQYF
TRBD2 | NA | TRBJ2-7 | TRBV5-1 | TGCGCCAGCAGCCAGCGGGACGGCCACGAGCAGTACTTC | CASSQRDGHEQYF
NA | NA | TRBJ2-2 | TRBV12-3/TRBV12-4 | TGTGCCAGCAGTCGCCAGGGCATCACCGGGGAGCTGTTTTTT | CASSRQGITGELFF
NA | NA | TRBJ2-3 | TRBV11-2 | TGTGCCAGCAGCTCCGAAGTGGGGGACACAGATACGCAGTATTTT | CASSSEVGDTDTQYF